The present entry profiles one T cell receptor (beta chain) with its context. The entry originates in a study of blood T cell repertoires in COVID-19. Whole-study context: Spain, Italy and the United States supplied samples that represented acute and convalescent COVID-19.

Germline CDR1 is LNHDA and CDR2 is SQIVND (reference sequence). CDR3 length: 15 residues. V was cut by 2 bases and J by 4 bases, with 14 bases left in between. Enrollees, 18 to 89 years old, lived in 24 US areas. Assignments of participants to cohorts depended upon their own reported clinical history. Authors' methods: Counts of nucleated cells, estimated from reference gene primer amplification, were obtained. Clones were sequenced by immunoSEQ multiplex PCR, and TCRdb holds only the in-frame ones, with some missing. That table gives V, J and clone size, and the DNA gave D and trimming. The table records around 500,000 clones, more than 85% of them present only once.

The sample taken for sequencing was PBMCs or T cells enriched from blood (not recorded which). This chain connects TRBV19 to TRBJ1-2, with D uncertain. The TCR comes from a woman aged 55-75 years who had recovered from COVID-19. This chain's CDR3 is CASSIYGRGLYGYTF. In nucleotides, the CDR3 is TGTGCCAGTAGTATATACGGCAGAGGCCTCTATGGCTACACCTTC.